This T cell receptor beta chain comes out of a study of CD8 T cells in Susac syndrome. The germline gives CDR1 SQVTM, CDR2 ANQGSEA. With 7 bases removed from V and 4 bases from J, the gap between germline ends came to 14 bases. This CDR3 is 12 amino acids long. A quantity of about 0.5 to 1 ug RNA underwent reverse transcription using random hexamers. TCRdb fed the immunoSEQ multiplex PCR reads into MiXCR, producing one record per CDR3 protein. The sample contains under 250,000 distinct CDR3 sequences, about 94% of which appear only once. Sequencing was done on a sample of CD4+ T cells from PBMCs. The sequence came from a human donor with Susac syndrome. V is TRBV29-1 and J is TRBJ2-7; the D gene is possibly TRBD1 (6 bases). CDR3 region: CSAGQKGYEQYF. The CDR3, as DNA: TGCAGCGCTGGACAGAAGGGATACGAGCAGTACTTC.